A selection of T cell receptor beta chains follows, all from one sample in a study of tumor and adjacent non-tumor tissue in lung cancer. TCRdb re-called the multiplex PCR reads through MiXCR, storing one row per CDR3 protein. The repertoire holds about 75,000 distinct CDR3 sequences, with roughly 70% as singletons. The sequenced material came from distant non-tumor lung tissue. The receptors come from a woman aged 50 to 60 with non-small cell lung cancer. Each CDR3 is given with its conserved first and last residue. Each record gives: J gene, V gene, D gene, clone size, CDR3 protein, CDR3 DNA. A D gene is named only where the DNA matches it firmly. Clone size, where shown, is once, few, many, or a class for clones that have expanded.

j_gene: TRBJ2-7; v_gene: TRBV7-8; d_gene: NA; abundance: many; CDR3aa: CASSLTGTAHEQYF; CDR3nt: TGTGCCAGCAGCCTAACGGGAACAGCCCACGAGCAGTACTTC
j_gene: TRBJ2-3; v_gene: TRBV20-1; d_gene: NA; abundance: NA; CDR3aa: CSARDPRSNSPGTQYF; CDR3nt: TGCAGTGCTAGAGACCCACGTTCCAATAGTCCGGGTACGCAGTATTTT
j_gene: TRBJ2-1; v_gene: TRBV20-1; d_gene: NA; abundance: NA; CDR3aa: CSARCWPNHNEQFF; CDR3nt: TGCAGTGCTAGATGTTGGCCAAACCACAACGAGCAGTTCTTC
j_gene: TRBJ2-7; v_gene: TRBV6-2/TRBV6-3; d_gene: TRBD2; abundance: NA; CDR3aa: CASSMTSGSSYEQCF; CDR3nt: TGTGCCAGCAGCATGACTAGCGGGAGCTCCTATGAGCAGTGCTTC
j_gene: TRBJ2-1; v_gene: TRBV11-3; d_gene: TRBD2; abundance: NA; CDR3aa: CASSSRSGSYYNEQFF; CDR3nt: TGTGCCAGTAGCTCACGTAGCGGGAGCTACTACAATGAGCAGTTCTTC
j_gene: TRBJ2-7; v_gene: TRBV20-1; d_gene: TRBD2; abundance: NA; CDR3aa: CSANPTSGSPYEQYF; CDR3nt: TGCAGTGCTAACCCGACAAGCGGGAGCCCCTACGAGCAGTACTTC
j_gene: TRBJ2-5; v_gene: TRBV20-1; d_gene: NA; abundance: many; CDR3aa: CSARETGSETQYF; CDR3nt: TGCAGTGCTAGAGAAACAGGGTCTGAGACCCAGTACTTC
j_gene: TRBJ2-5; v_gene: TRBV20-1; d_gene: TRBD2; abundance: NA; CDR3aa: CSAPPGGETYYF; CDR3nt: TGCAGTGCTCCCCCGGGGGGGGAGACCTATTACTTC
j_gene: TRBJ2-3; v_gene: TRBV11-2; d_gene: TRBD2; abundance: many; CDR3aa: CASSLGGGLAFTDTQYF; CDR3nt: TGTGCCAGCAGCTTAGGAGGGGGACTAGCCTTCACAGATACGCAGTATTTT
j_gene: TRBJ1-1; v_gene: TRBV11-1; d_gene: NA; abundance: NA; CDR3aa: CASSLKVLNTEVFF; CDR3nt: TGTGCCAGCAGCTTGAAGGTATTGAACACTGAAGTTTTCTTT
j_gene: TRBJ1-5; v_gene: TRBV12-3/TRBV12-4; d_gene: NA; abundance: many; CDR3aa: CASSYDHSNQPQHF; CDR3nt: TGTGCCAGCAGCTATGATCATAGCAATCAGCCCCAGCATTTT
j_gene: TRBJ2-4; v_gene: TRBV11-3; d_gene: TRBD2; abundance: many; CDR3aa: CASSSGTNLDIQYF; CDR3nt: TGTGCCAGCAGCTCGGGGACTAACCTGGACATTCAGTACTTC
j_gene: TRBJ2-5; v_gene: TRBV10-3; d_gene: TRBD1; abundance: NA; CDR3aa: CAISEGGTGQETQYF; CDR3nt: TGTGCCATCAGTGAAGGGGGGACAGGCCAAGAGACCCAGTACTTC
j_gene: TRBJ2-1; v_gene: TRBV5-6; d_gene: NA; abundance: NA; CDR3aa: CASSLPWGVEQFF; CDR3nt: TGTGCCAGCAGCCTCCCATGGGGGGTTGAGCAGTTCTTC
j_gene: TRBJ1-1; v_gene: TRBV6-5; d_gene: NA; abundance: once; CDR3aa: CASSSLGGLTVALF; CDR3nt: TGTGCCAGCAGTTCCCTAGGAGGGTTAACTGTAGCTCTCTTT
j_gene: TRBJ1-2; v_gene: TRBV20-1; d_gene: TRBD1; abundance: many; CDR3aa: CSARGGQGLGYTF; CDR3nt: TGCAGTGCTAGAGGGGGACAGGGTCTTGGCTACACCTTC
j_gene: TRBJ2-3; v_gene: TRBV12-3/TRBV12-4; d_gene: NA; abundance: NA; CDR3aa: CASRLDGVGQPQYF; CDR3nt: TGTGCTAGCAGACTTGATGGGGTAGGTCAGCCCCAGTATTTT
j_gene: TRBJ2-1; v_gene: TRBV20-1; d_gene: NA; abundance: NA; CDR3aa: CTARELSSFDLGEQFF; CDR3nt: TGCACTGCTAGAGAGTTGAGTAGCTTTGATCTCGGCGAGCAGTTCTTC
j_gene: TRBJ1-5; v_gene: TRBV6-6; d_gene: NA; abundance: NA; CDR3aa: CASSHPGQIYNSNQPQHF; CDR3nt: TGTGCCAGCAGTCACCCGGGACAAATATACAATAGCAATCAACCCCAGCATTTT
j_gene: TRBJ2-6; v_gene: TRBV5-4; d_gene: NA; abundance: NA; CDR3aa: CASSLAGRSGANVLTF; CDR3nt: TGTGCCAGCAGCTTGGCCGGGAGAAGTGGGGCCAACGTCCTGACTTTC
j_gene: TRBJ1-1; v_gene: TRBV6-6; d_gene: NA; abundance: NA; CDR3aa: CASTYSIQGTKAFF; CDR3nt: TGTGCCAGCACTTACTCCATCCAAGGTACTAAAGCTTTCTTT
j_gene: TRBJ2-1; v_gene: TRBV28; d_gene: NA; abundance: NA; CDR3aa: CANRPTGGVGFNEQFF; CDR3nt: TGTGCCAACAGACCCACGGGTGGGGTGGGTTTCAATGAGCAGTTCTTC
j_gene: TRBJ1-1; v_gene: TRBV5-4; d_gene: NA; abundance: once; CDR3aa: CPSSTGKQGRRTEAFF; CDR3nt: TGTCCCAGCAGCACTGGTAAACAGGGTAGGAGGACTGAAGCTTTCTTT
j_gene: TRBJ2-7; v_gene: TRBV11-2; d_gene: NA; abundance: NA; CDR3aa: CASSLESRGKQYF; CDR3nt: TGTGCCAGCAGCTTAGAGTCGCGGGGCAAGCAGTACTTC
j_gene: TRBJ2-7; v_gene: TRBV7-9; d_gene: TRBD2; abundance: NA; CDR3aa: CASSLAGGTNEQYF; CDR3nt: TGTGCCAGCAGCTTAGCGGGAGGGACCAACGAGCAGTACTTC
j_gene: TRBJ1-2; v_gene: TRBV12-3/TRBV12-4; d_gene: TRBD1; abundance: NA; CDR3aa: CTSSLRTGGAGAYGYTF; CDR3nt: TGTACCAGCAGTCTGCGGACAGGCGGAGCCGGGGCATATGGCTACACCTTC
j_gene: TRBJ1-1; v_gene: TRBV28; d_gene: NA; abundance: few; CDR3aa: CASSLCSCVGRETEAFF; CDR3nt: TGTGCCAGCAGTTTATGTAGTTGTGTGGGGCGCGAGACTGAAGCTTTCTTT
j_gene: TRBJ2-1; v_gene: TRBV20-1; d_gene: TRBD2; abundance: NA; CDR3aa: CSASPAGDWGDQFF; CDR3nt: TGCAGTGCTAGTCCAGCGGGAGACTGGGGTGATCAGTTCTTC
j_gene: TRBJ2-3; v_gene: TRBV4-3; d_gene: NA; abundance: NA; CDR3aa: CASNQDKGRGTDTQYF; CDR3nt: TGCGCCAGCAACCAAGATAAGGGACGGGGCACAGATACGCAGTATTTT
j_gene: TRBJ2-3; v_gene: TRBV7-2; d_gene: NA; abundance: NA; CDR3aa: CASSLPGLSLHTQYF; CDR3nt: TGTGCCAGCAGCTTACCGGGACTTAGCCTTCATACGCAGTATTTT
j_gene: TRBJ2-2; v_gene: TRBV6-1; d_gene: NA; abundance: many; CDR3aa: CASTTIPGQGNTGELFF; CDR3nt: TGTGCCAGCACCACCATTCCGGGACAAGGGAACACCGGGGAGCTGTTTTTT
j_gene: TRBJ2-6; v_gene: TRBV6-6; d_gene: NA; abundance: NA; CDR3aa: CASTKEAYFRANVLSF; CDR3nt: TGTGCCAGCACCAAGGAGGCGTACTTTAGGGCCAACGTCCTGAGTTTC
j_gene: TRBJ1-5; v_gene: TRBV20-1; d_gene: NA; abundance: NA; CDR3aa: CSARAPTGFGNQPQQF; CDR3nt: TGCAGTGCTAGAGCCCCTACAGGGTTTGGCAATCAGCCCCAGCAGTTT
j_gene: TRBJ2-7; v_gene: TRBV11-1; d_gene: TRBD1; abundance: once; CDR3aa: CASSSIGSTGDEKYF; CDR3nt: TGTGCAAGCAGCTCGATAGGGTCGACAGGGGACGAGAAATACTTC
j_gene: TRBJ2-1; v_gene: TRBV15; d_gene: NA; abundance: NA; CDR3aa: CATSRGHRGEQFF; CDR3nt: TGTGCCACCAGCAGAGGGCATAGGGGTGAGCAGTTCTTC
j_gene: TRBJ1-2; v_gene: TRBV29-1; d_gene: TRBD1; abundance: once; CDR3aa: CSVTGTGVTNFGHTF; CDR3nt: TGCAGCGTAACCGGGACAGGGGTTACTAACTTTGGCCACACCTTC
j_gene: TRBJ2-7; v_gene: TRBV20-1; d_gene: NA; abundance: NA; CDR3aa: CSANREDTGYEQHF; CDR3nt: TGCAGTGCTAACCGAGAAGACACGGGCTACGAGCAGCACTTC
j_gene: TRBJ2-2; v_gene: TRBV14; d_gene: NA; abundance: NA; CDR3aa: CASRIQGATGELFF; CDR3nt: TGTGCCAGCCGCATCCAGGGCGCCACCGGGGAGCTGTTTTTT
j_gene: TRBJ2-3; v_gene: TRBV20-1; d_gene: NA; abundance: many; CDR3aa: CSARRTDTDTQYF; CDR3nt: TGCAGTGCTAGACGGACAGACACAGATACGCAGTATTTT
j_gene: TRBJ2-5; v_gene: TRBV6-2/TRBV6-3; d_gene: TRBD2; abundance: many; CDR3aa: CASSSPASGIETQYF; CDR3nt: TGTGCCAGCAGCTCCCCTGCGAGCGGGATAGAGACCCAGTACTTC
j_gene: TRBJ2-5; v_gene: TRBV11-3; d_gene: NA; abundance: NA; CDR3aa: CARQAGSQETQYF; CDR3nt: TGTGCCCGACAGGCGGGATCTCAAGAGACCCAGTACTTC
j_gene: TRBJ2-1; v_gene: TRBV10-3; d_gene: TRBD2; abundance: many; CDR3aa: CAISEDSGSLIIYNEQFF; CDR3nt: TGTGCCATCAGTGAGGATAGCGGGAGCTTAATTATCTACAATGAGCAGTTCTTC
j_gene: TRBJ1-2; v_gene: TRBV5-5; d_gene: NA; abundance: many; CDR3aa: CASSLVSSQNYGYTF; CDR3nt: TGTGCCAGCAGCTTGGTATCCAGTCAGAACTATGGCTACACCTTC
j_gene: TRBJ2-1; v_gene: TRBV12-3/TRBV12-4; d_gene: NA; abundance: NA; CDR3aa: CARLPGVSSPARSSYNEQFF; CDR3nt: TGTGCCAGGCTCCCGGGAGTCAGTTCCCCGGCTAGAAGCTCCTACAATGAGCAGTTCTTC
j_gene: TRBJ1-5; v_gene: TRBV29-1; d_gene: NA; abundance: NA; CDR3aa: CSVVGTFGQPRHF; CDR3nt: TGCAGCGTTGTAGGGACATTCGGTCAGCCCCGGCATTTT
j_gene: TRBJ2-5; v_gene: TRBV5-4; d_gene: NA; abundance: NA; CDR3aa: CANSLKIARQETQYF; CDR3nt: TGTGCCAACAGCTTGAAGATAGCGAGACAAGAGACCCAGTACTTC
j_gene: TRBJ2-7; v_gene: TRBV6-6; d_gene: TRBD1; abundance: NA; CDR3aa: CVSSAPGQGIYEQYF; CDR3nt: TGTGTCAGTAGCGCTCCGGGACAGGGGATTTACGAGCAGTACTTC
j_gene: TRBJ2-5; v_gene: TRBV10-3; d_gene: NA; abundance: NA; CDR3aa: CAISESPPISWRVQETQYF; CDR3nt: TGTGCCATCAGTGAGTCCCCCCCCATTAGCTGGAGAGTTCAAGAGACCCAGTACTTC
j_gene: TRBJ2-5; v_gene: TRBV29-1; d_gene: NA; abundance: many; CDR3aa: CSVEIPRALWETQYF; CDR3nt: TGCAGCGTTGAAATCCCCCGGGCCCTCTGGGAGACCCAGTACTTC
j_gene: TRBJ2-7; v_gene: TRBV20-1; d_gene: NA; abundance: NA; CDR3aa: CSVSREGTGYERYF; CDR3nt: TGCAGTGTTAGCCGAGAAGGCACGGGCTACGAGCGTTACTTC
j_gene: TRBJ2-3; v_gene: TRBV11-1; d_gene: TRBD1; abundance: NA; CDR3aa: CASSIVTGDDTQYF; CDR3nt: TGTGCCAGCAGTATAGTTACAGGGGATGATACGCAGTATTTT
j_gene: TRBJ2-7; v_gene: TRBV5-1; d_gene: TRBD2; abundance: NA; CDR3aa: CVSSSSGTSGRVYEQYF; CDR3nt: TGCGTCAGCAGCTCCTCCGGGACTAGCGGGAGGGTCTACGAGCAGTACTTC
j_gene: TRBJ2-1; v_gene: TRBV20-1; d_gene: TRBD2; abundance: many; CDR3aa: CSASNQLAGASYEQFF; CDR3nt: TGCAGTGCTAGTAATCAACTAGCGGGAGCTAGCTATGAGCAGTTCTTC
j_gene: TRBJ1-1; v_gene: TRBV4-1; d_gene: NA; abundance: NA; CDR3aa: CSSSQDLYRVGNEALF; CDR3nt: TGCTCCAGCAGCCAAGATCTCTACAGGGTCGGCAATGAAGCTTTATTT
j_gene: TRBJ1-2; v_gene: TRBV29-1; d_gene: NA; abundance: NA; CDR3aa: CSIEDQDRYGYTF; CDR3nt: TGCAGCATTGAAGATCAGGACCGATATGGCTACACCTTC
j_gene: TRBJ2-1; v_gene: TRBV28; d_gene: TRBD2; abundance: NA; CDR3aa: CASNLGLAGVRNEQFF; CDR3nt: TGTGCCAGCAACCTAGGACTAGCGGGAGTTCGGAATGAGCAGTTCTTC
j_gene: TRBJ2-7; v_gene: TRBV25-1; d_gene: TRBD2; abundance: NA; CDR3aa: CASSEGLGEQYF; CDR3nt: TGTGCCAGCAGTGAAGGACTAGGCGAGCAGTACTTC